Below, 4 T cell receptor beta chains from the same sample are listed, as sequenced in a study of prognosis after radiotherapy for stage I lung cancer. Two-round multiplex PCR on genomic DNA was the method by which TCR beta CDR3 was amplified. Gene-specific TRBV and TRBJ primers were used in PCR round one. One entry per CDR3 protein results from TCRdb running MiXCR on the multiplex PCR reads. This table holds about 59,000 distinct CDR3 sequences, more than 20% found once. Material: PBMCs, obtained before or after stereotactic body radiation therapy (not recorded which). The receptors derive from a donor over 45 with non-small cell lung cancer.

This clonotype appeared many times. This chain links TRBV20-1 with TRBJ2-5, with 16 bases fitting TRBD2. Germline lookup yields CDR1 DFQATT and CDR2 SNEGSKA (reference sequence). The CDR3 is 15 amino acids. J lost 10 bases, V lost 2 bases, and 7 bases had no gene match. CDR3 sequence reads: CSARRGTSGGVHQYF. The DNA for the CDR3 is TGCAGTGCTAGAAGAGGGACTAGCGGGGGGGTGCACCAGTACTTC.

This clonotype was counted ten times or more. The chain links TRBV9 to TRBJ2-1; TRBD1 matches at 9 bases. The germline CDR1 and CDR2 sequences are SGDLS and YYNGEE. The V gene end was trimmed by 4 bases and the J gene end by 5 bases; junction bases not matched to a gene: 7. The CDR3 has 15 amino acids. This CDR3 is CASSFTQGANNEQFF. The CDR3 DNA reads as TGTGCCAGCAGCTTTACACAGGGGGCGAACAATGAGCAGTTCTTC.

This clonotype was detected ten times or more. In DNA, the CDR3 is TGTGCCAGCAGCTTATCACACAGAGATTCACCCCTCCACTTT. Amino acids: CASSLSHRDSPLHF. V and J are TRBV11-2 and TRBJ1-6; D remains unclear. CDR1 and CDR2 from the germline V gene are SGHAT and FQNNGV. V was cut by 2 bases and J by 8 bases, with 10 bases left in between. This CDR3 has 14 amino acids.

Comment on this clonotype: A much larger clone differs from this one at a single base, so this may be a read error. CDR3 residues: CASSSGTGGSQPQNF. CDR3 in DNA: TGTGCCAGCAGCTCCGGGACAGGGGGCAGTCAGCCCCAGAATTTT. The V call is TRBV5-6, the J call TRBJ1-5, with 12 bases matching TRBD1. This CDR3 spans 15 amino acids. Per the germline V gene, CDR1 is SGHDT and CDR2 is YYEEEE.